Shown below are 9 T cell receptor beta chains from a single sample sequenced in a study of blood T cell repertoires in COVID-19. Libraries were prepared by immunoSEQ multiplex PCR; TCRdb keeps only in-frame clonotypes and omits some of them. The sample lists some 400,000 clones, 85% to 90% occurring once. The sample taken for sequencing was peripheral blood. The receptors here all came from a man aged 18 to 30 with active or convalescent COVID-19.

The gene calls are TRBV7-3 and TRBJ1-1, with D possibly being TRBD1 (5 bases). V was pared by 5 bases and J by 1 base, with 14 bases between. The germline V gene encodes CDR1 SGHTA and CDR2 FQGTGA. The CDR3 is 15 residues long. This CDR3 reads CASSPSGGANTEAFF. CDR3 bases: TGTGCCAGCAGCCCCAGCGGGGGAGCGAACACTGAAGCTTTCTTT.

The chain couples TRBV28 to TRBJ2-1, with TRBD1 matching over 9 bases. Germline V gene lookup returns CDR1 MDHEN and CDR2 SYDVKM. The trim removed 3 bases at V and 8 bases at J, leaving 8 bases unmatched. This CDR3 has 15 amino acids. The CDR3 nucleotides read TGTGCCAGCAGTTTGGGGGGGACAGGGTCCCATGAGCAGTTCTTC. Protein sequence: CASSLGGTGSHEQFF.

The V and J genes are TRBV28 and TRBJ1-2; 9 bases are shared with TRBD1. V lost 4 bases, J lost 7 bases, and 7 bases stayed unmatched. The V gene's germline CDR1 is MDHEN and CDR2 SYDVKM. The CDR3 has 14 amino acids. CDR3 in amino acids: CASSSAGTGFGYTF. CDR3 bases: TGTGCCAGCAGTTCGGCCGGGACAGGGTTTGGCTACACCTTC.

This sequence joins TRBV3-1 (or the pseudogene TRBV3-2) and TRBJ2-3; 7 bases are a match to TRBD2. Germline V gene data show CDR1 as LGHDT and CDR2 as YNNKEL (reference sequence). This CDR3 is 15 amino acids long. The trim removed 4 bases at V and 1 base at J, leaving 5 bases unmatched. CDR3 sequence (DNA): TGTGCCAGCAGCCCATTCAGCGGGGGCACAGATACGCAGTATTTT. Translating gives CASSPFSGGTDTQYF.

CDR3 in DNA: TGTGCCAGCAGCCCCTATTTGTTCTCGGGAAACACCATATATTTT. Translation gives CASSPYLFSGNTIYF. The rearrangement links TRBV7-2 to TRBJ1-3; D gene uncertain. Germline V CDR1 and CDR2: SGHTA, FQGNSA. The CDR3 loop spans 15 amino acids. V shed 5 bases and J shed 4 bases, with 15 bases lying between them. The full variable domain, rest sourced from reference TRBV7-2 and TRBJ1-3, is GAGVSQSPSNKVTEKGKDVELRCDPISGHTALYWYRQSLGQGLEFLIYFQGNSAPDKSGLPSDRFSAERTGGSVSTLTIQRTQQEDSAVYLCASSPYLFSGNTIYFGEGSWLTVV.

In this sample, this clone turned up once. V is TRBV7-3 and J is TRBJ1-1; weak D call: TRBD1 (5 bases). Germline V gene lookup returns CDR1 SGHTA and CDR2 FQGTGA. Trimming pared 5 bases from V and 3 bases from J, leaving 22 bases between. This CDR3 contains 17 residues. The CDR3 spells CASSQRVRSGPDTEAFF. As DNA, the CDR3 is TGTGCCAGCAGCCAAAGGGTCCGTTCAGGGCCGGACACTGAAGCTTTCTTT.

The chain carries TRBV2 and TRBJ2-2, with TRBD1 as a possible D gene (6 bases). The CDR3 extends over 16 amino acids. V was cut by 6 bases and J by 2 bases, with 16 bases left in between. Per the germline V gene, CDR1 is SNHLY and CDR2 is FYNNEI. In DNA form, the CDR3 reads TGTGCCAGCAGGGCGGACAGAAGGAGTAACACCGGGGAGCTGTTTTTT. This gives the protein CASRADRRSNTGELFF.

V usage is TRBV5-6 and J usage is TRBJ2-1, with D unclear. This CDR3 is 12 amino acids long. The V end was cut by 4 bases, the J end by 12 bases, with 14 bases between. Germline loops: CDR1 SGHDT, CDR2 YYEEEE. CDR3 sequence reads: CASSPMGWVQFF. The CDR3 DNA reads TGTGCCAGCAGCCCCATGGGCTGGGTGCAGTTCTTC.

The chain links TRBV7-2 to TRBJ1-1, with 7 positions matching TRBD1. The CDR3 consists of 13 residues. Germline CDR1 and CDR2: SGHTA and FQGNSA. The ends lost 4 bases at V and 3 bases at J; junction bases unmatched: 2. Here the CDR3 DNA reads TGTGCCAGCAGCTCCGACAGGGACACTGAAGCTTTCTTT. Translation gives CASSSDRDTEAFF.